This T cell receptor (beta chain) originates from a study of T-cell memory formation after mild COVID-19. Trimming pared 4 bases from V and 6 bases from J, leaving 13 bases between. Looked up from germline, CDR1 is SGHNT and CDR2 is YYREEE (reference sequence). The CDR3 covers 14 residues. A single record per CDR3 protein comes from TCRdb applying MiXCR to the 5' RACE reads. The table has more than 300,000 distinct CDR3 sequences, around an eighth seen once. Only a few counts were recorded for this clonotype. The source is a man between 18 and 29 years old who had mild COVID-19 (a few samples of this study predate the infection). Cell type and time point are not known. The chain carries TRBV5-4 and TRBJ2-2; perhaps TRBD2 as D (6 bases). The sequencing input was PBMCs or a T cell subset sorted from them (not recorded which). DNA for the CDR3: TGTGCCAGCAGCATAGGAGGGAGTCCCGGGGAGCTGTTTTTT. As protein: CASSIGGSPGELFF. Supplemented by reference TRBV5-4 and TRBJ2-2, the full variable domain reads ETGVTQSPTHLIKTRGQQVTLRCSSQSGHNTVSWYQQALGQGPQFIFQYYREEENGRGNFPPRFSGLQFPNYSSELNVNALELDDSALYLCASSIGGSPGELFFGEGSRLTVL.